This T cell receptor (beta chain) was documented in a study of human T cells and chemical hapten exposure. Turning to the study itself: Sensitization was performed using 2% DPC on an approximately 2 cm by approximately 2 cm upper inner arm skin site.

The V and J ends lost 3 bases and 8 bases respectively, with 12 bases between them. Looked up from germline, CDR1 is SGDLS and CDR2 is YYNGEE. The CDR3 consists of 13 residues. MiXCR, applied by TCRdb to the RACE reads, yields one record per CDR3 protein. This sample has 180,000 or so distinct CDR3 sequences, with around 30% found just once. The time point here: pre-sensitization, week 0. The treatment denotes: therapeutic diphenylcyclopropenone sensitization with weekly scalp DPC. This material consisted of whole blood, taken in connection with sensitization to the hapten diphenylcyclopropenone (DPC). The genes are TRBV9 and TRBJ2-1; D ambiguous. The TCR comes from a woman in her twenties or thirties with alopecia areata. Some clones in this sample may be carry-over from other donors' samples. For the CDR3, the DNA is TGTGCCAGCAGCGCTCCCCCGGCGGATGAGCAGTTCTTC. Translated: CASSAPPADEQFF.